This TCR beta chain was identified during a study of T-cell reconstitution after alpha-beta-depleted transplantation in children. Germline V CDR1 and CDR2: SGHRS, YFSETQ. With V trimmed by 1 base and J by 7 bases, 6 bases remained unmatched. The CDR3 runs to 15 residues. In its sample, this clonotype was seen many times. This sample's TCRbeta library carried unique molecular identifier barcodes. TCRdb passed the PCR reads through MiXCR, listing each CDR3 protein once. Among about 440,000 distinct CDR3 sequences listed, roughly 43% were seen once. The chain couples TRBV5-1 to TRBJ2-1; 9 bases are a match to TRBD2. This TCR was sampled from a girl aged 2-10 years with aplastic anemia, due to receive a stem cell transplant. Sample: PBMCs, taken before TCRalphabeta/CD19-depleted stem cell transplant. DNA for the CDR3: TGCGCCAGCAGCTTGAAGGCGGGAGGGCTTAATGAGCAGTTCTTC. This codes for CASSLKAGGLNEQFF. The complete variable domain, with remaining parts taken from reference TRBV5-1 and TRBJ2-1, reads KAGVTQTPRYLIKTRGQQVTLSCSPISGHRSVSWYQQTPGQGLQFLFEYFSETQRNKGNFPGRFSGRQFSNSRSEMNVSTLELGDSALYLCASSLKAGGLNEQFFGPGTRLTVL.